Listed below are T cell receptor beta chains from one sample, sequenced in a study of shared clonotypes between healthy human individuals. The assay was immunoSEQ multiplex PCR, and TCRdb's table has in-frame clones only and misses some. The sample carries about 580,000 clones, about 98% recorded once. Sequencing was performed on naive CD8+ T cells sorted from blood. The receptors derive from a man younger than 40 in good health. Both conserved end residues are part of each CDR3. Each record gives: J gene, clone size, V gene, D gene, CDR3 DNA, CDR3 protein. D genes are given only for firm matches. Size is stated for part of the rows, as once, few or many counts, or as a class when the clone is expanded.

TRBJ1-2	.	TRBV4-3	TRBD1	TGCGCCAGCAGCCAAGTCCCCCTAACAGGGGGGCTCGATGGCTACACCTTC	CASSQVPLTGGLDGYTF
TRBJ2-7	.	TRBV28	.	TGTGCCAGCAGTTTAGGCATTGACTACGAGCAGTACTTC	CASSLGIDYEQYF
TRBJ1-5	.	TRBV5-4	.	TGTGCCAGCAGCTTGATGGGGGAAGGGGTGGGTCAGCCCCAGCATTTT	CASSLMGEGVGQPQHF
TRBJ2-7	.	TRBV11-2	TRBD1	TGTGCCAGCAGCTTAGTAGTGGGGACAGCTTCGGTCGAGCAGTACTTC	CASSLVVGTASVEQYF
TRBJ2-7	.	TRBV4-3	.	TGCGCCAGCAGCCAAGGGTGGCCAGACTACGAGCAGTACTTC	CASSQGWPDYEQYF
TRBJ2-1	.	TRBV27	.	TGTGCCAGCAACCGGGGCCATGTCGGCTACAATGAGCAGTTCTTC	CASNRGHVGYNEQFF
TRBJ2-7	.	TRBV6-5	.	TGTGCCAGCAGTCCGTCTAGCTACGAGCAGTACTTC	CASSPSSYEQYF
TRBJ1-1	.	TRBV19	.	TGTGCCAGTAGTATATCCGCGGCTGAAGCTTTCTTT	CASSISAAEAFF
TRBJ2-4	.	TRBV6-6	.	TGTGCCAGCAGTTACAAGGTAGAGGCCAAAAACATTCAGTACTTC	CASSYKVEAKNIQYF
TRBJ2-7	.	TRBV28	.	TGTGCCAGCAGTTTTAGGAGGGGGCGATCCCACGAGCAGTACTTC	CASSFRRGRSHEQYF
TRBJ2-7	once	TRBV27	TRBD2	TGTGCCAGCGGGCTAGCGGGACATGACTACGAGCAGTACTTC	CASGLAGHDYEQYF
TRBJ1-2	.	TRBV5-6	TRBD1	TGTGCCAGCAGCTTGGACGGACAGGGGATTTATGGCTACACCTTC	CASSLDGQGIYGYTF
TRBJ2-1	.	TRBV25-1	.	TGTGCCAGCAGTGAATTCGGGGACACCTCCAATGAGCAGTTCTTC	CASSEFGDTSNEQFF
TRBJ2-1	.	TRBV7-8	.	TGTGCCAGCAGCGGTACCCGGAAGGCGGGGATCTACAATGAGCAGTTCTTC	CASSGTRKAGIYNEQFF
TRBJ2-1	.	TRBV7-2	TRBD2	TGTGCCAGCAGCTTACGTCCTACGGGAGGGCCTAGGAATGAGCAGTTCTTC	CASSLRPTGGPRNEQFF
TRBJ2-7	.	TRBV27	.	TGTGCCAGCAGTTTCGGCGACGAGCAGTACTTC	CASSFGDEQYF
TRBJ2-2	.	TRBV4-1	.	TGCGCCCTAGCGCCGTCGGACACCGGGGAGCTGTTTTTT	CALAPSDTGELFF
TRBJ2-2	once	TRBV12-5	TRBD2	TGTGCTAGTGGTTTGGTCGAAGCGGGAGCCGGGGAGCTGTTTTTT	CASGLVEAGAGELFF
TRBJ2-5	.	TRBV28	TRBD2	TGTGCCAGCAGTGGGAGAGCGGGAGGGCCTAGTGAGACCCAGTACTTC	CASSGRAGGPSETQYF
TRBJ1-5	.	TRBV7-2	.	TGTGCCAGCAGCTTAGTTTCGGGGAATCAGCCCCAGCATTTT	CASSLVSGNQPQHF
TRBJ2-5	.	TRBV19	TRBD2	TGTGCCAGTAGTCTGGCGGGAGTGGGGCAAGAGACCCAGTACTTC	CASSLAGVGQETQYF
TRBJ2-7	.	TRBV6-1	TRBD1	TGTGCCAGCAACAGGGGAGTTCAGCAGTACTTC	CASNRGVQQYF
TRBJ2-1	once	TRBV11-2	.	TGTGCCAGCGGCGACAGTATGGGGTCCTACAATGAGCAGTTCTTC	CASGDSMGSYNEQFF
TRBJ2-6	.	TRBV7-9	.	TGTGCCAGCAGCACCTTAGAGGGTAGGAGGTGGGGGGCCAACGTCCTGACTTTC	CASSTLEGRRWGANVLTF
TRBJ2-3	.	TRBV5-6	.	TGTGCCAGCAGCTTTGGGGGGCGGCCAAACCCAGATACGCAGTATTTT	CASSFGGRPNPDTQYF
TRBJ2-7	.	TRBV14	TRBD2	TGTGCCAGCAGCCCGGGACTAGCGGGACGCGAGCAGTACTTC	CASSPGLAGREQYF
TRBJ2-5	.	TRBV4-1	TRBD2	TGCGCCAGCAGCCATGTAGGTCTGGCGGGAGTGGGAGAGACCCAGTACTTC	CASSHVGLAGVGETQYF
TRBJ2-1	.	TRBV4-1	TRBD1	TGCGCCAGCAGCCCACAGGGGGCTGAGCAGTTCTTC	CASSPQGAEQFF
TRBJ1-1	.	TRBV6-5	TRBD1	TGTGCCAGCAGTCAGCCGGGACAGCGAGCTTTCTTT	CASSQPGQRAFF
TRBJ2-5	once	TRBV27	.	TGTGCCAGCAGTTGGGTGGGAGGTGGCATGCAAGAGACCCAGTACTTC	CASSWVGGGMQETQYF
TRBJ2-4	.	TRBV10-2	TRBD2	TGCGCCAGCAGTGAGTGGACTAGCAAATCATTAGCCAAAAACATTCAGTACTTC	CASSEWTSKSLAKNIQYF
TRBJ2-7	.	TRBV7-7	.	TGTGCTAGCAGCTTAGCGCCCCGGGACGAGCAGTACTTC	CASSLAPRDEQYF
TRBJ2-1	.	TRBV6-5	.	TGTGCCAGCAGTTACTCGGGCTCAAACAATGAGCAGTTCTTC	CASSYSGSNNEQFF
TRBJ1-1	once	TRBV4-1	.	TGCGCCAGCAGCCAAGTGGTTCTGAACACTGAAGCTTTCTTT	CASSQVVLNTEAFF
TRBJ2-7	.	TRBV28	TRBD2	TGTGCCAGCAGTATAGGGACTAGCGGGACCTACGAGCAGTACTTC	CASSIGTSGTYEQYF
TRBJ2-6	.	TRBV28	.	TGTGCCAGCAGTAGTGGTATTTCAGTCCTGACTTTC	CASSSGISVLTF
TRBJ1-1	.	TRBV29-1	.	TGCAGCGTGGAACGGGATAACACTGAAGCTTTCTTT	CSVERDNTEAFF